Included here is one TCR beta chain sequence, with context. Its specificity is unknown. The source of the sample is a study of cytomegalovirus exposure and HLA in healthy donors. General observations from the study: A cluster of highly shared sequence variants was likely a sequencing artifact. A later analysis revealed that TCR association rates differed between HLA loci, peaking at DRB1 and bottoming out at HLA-C. Specificity for CMV antigens was confirmed in vitro for three of the CMV-associated chains.

The PCR ran on 60 Vbeta and 13 Jbeta primers. Clones were sequenced by immunoSEQ multiplex PCR, and TCRdb holds only the in-frame ones, with some missing. The sample includes about 150,000 clones, under 90% seen only once; the top ten take approximately 6.8%. The source of this sequence is a man aged 25-45 years in good health and CMV-seropositive. The sequencing sample was made of PBMCs.

The CDR3 protein is CASTPTASYEQYF. The CDR3 region has the DNA TGTGCCAGCACCCCGACAGCCTCCTACGAGCAGTACTTC. The chain is built from TRBV7-9 and TRBJ2-7; the D gene is possibly TRBD1 (5 bases). Deletions cut 7 bases from V and 0 bases from J, with 10 bases between. This CDR3 has 13 amino acids. From germline, CDR1 is SEHNR and CDR2 FQNEAQ (reference sequence).